This T cell receptor (beta chain) derives from a study of blood T cell repertoires in COVID-19. Generated by immunoSEQ multiplex PCR, the TCRdb table keeps only in-frame clones and is missing some. The sample records around 250,000 clones, approximately 88% being singletons. A single count supports this clone. Residents of about two dozen US areas, aged about 18 to 89 years, made up the participants. Shortly before study entry, within 2 weeks, exposed participants had met a COVID-19 case. Germline V gives CDR1 KGHDR, CDR2 SFDVKD. The ends lost 4 bases at V and 8 bases at J; junction bases unmatched: 14. The CDR3 runs to 18 residues.

The specimen was PBMCs or T cells enriched from blood (not recorded which). The clonotype comes from a woman between 35 and 50 years old who had been exposed to COVID-19. The genes are TRBV24-1 and TRBJ2-3, with 13 bases fitting TRBD2. The CDR3 nucleotides are TGTGCCACCAGTGACGACGGACTAGCGGGAGTCCGGTTGGGTACGCAGTATTTT. This codes for CATSDDGLAGVRLGTQYF.